Listed here are 23 T cell receptor beta chains from one sample, sequenced in a study of blood T cell repertoires in COVID-19. Sequencing used immunoSEQ multiplex PCR; TCRdb keeps in-frame clones, though not all of them. The data show 200,000 to 250,000 clones, with roughly 80% seen just once and around 3.3% held by the top ten. Specimen: peripheral blood. The receptors derive from a woman younger than 35 with acute or convalescent COVID-19.

The chain couples TRBV6-5 to TRBJ1-3; D might be TRBD1 (5 bases). Looked up from germline, CDR1 is MNHEY and CDR2 is SVGAGI. The ends were cut back, 6 bases at V and 0 bases at J, with 12 bases in the middle. The CDR3 contains 15 residues. The CDR3 coding sequence is TGTGCCAGCAGCTATAGGGGTACCTCTGGAAACACCATATATTTT. It encodes CASSYRGTSGNTIYF.

This chain uses TRBV28 with TRBJ1-5, with D perhaps TRBD1 (5 bases). CDR1 MDHEN and CDR2 SYDVKM come from the germline V gene. Trimming left V 7 bases short and J 2 bases short, with 15 bases between. This CDR3 has 15 amino acids. The DNA for the CDR3 is TGTGCCAGCACCACCGGTAAAGGGGGCAATCAGCCCCAGCATTTT. Protein: CASTTGKGGNQPQHF.

This rearrangement joins TRBV5-1 to TRBJ1-2; TRBD1 is a possible D gene (6 bases). V was trimmed by 4 bases and J by 4 bases, leaving 14 bases between them. The germline V gene encodes CDR1 SGHRS and CDR2 YFSETQ. This CDR3 is 14 amino acids long. The chain's CDR3 is CASSAGDGLYGYTF. DNA of the CDR3: TGCGCCAGCAGCGCAGGGGACGGACTCTATGGCTACACCTTC.

V gene TRBV19 combines with J gene TRBJ1-4; a weak D match, TRBD1 (5 bases). Trimming took 0 bases from V and 3 from J, leaving 11 bases between them. From germline, CDR1 is LNHDA and CDR2 SQIVND (reference sequence). This CDR3 contains 16 residues. As DNA, the CDR3 is TGTGCCAGTAGTATAGATCGTCTAGGGGCTAATGAAAAACTGTTTTTT. This translates into CASSIDRLGANEKLFF.

The genes are TRBV2 and TRBJ2-3, with TRBD2 matching 16 bases. Germline V lookup: CDR1 SNHLY, CDR2 FYNNEI. V gave up 7 bases and J gave up 4 bases; unmatched junction bases: 14. The CDR3 spans 19 residues. CDR3 in DNA: TGTGCCAGCATCCCGGGACTAGCGGGAGGGCCGTTTATCCCAGATACGCAGTATTTT. It codes for CASIPGLAGGPFIPDTQYF.

The chain uses TRBV6-5 and TRBJ2-1, with TRBD2 identical over 7 bases. CDR3 size: 15 residues. The V gene's germline CDR1 is MNHEY and CDR2 SVGAGI. The ends lost 7 bases at V and 4 bases at J; junction bases unmatched: 10. The CDR3 DNA reads as TGTGCCAGCAACAAACTAGCGACGGGATACAATGAGCAGTTCTTC. This codes for CASNKLATGYNEQFF.

J is TRBJ2-7 and V is TRBV7-2, with 13 bases aligning to TRBD2. The CDR3 extends over 18 amino acids. Germline V gene data show CDR1 as SGHTA and CDR2 as FQGNSA. V shed 1 base, J shed 0 bases, and the junction held 6 bases outside the gene matches. CDR3 nucleotides: TGTGCCAGCAGCTTAGTTGGGACTAGCGGGGTCGCCTCCTACGAGCAGTACTTC. Its translation is CASSLVGTSGVASYEQYF.

This chain uses TRBV13 with TRBJ1-1; D gene unclear. The CDR3 spans 13 residues. The V gene lost 0 bases and the J gene lost 6 bases, with 8 bases spanning the gap. Germline CDR1 and CDR2: PRHDT and FYEKMQ (reference sequence). CDR3 residues: CASSLGWEAEAFF. CDR3 coding DNA: TGTGCCAGCAGCTTAGGGTGGGAGGCTGAAGCTTTCTTT.

V is TRBV21-1 and J is TRBJ1-1; the table gives TRBD1 as D, unverified against the DNA. TRBV21-1 is designated a pseudogene. The CDR3 length is 13 residues. The CDR3 sequence: CASSRQENTEAFF. DNA for the CDR3: TGTGCCAGCAGCAGACAGGAGAACACTGAAGCTTTCTTT.

This clone showed up just a few times. The chain employs TRBV24-1 and TRBJ2-1; D is possibly TRBD1 (5 bases). The V gene lost 4 bases and the J gene lost 7 bases, with 13 bases spanning the gap. The V gene's germline CDR1 is KGHDR and CDR2 SFDVKD. This CDR3 is built from 14 residues. The CDR3 DNA sequence: TGTGCCACCAGTGACCCCCCGACAGAGAATGAGCAGTTCTTC. It is translated as CATSDPPTENEQFF.

The V gene is TRBV6-2 or TRBV6-3, the J gene TRBJ2-3; 9 bases align to TRBD2. Germline V gives CDR1 MNHEY, CDR2 SVGEGT. J was trimmed by 8 bases and V by 2 bases; bases with no gene match: 11. CDR3 length equals 16 residues. This chain's CDR3 is CASSYHGGRARGTQYF. CDR3 nucleotide sequence: TGTGCCAGCAGTTACCACGGCGGGAGGGCCAGGGGTACGCAGTATTTT.

The chain links TRBV7-2 to TRBJ2-1, with 12 positions matching TRBD2. The CDR3 runs 15 residues. Trimming at V came to 5 bases and at J to 8 bases, leaving 7 bases not matched to a gene. Per germline, CDR1 SGHTA and CDR2 FQGNSA. CDR3 DNA sequence: TGTGCCAGCAGCCCTCTAGCGGGAGGGATCGATGAGCAGTTCTTC. Translation: CASSPLAGGIDEQFF.

J is TRBJ1-6 and V is TRBV4-3, with D tentatively TRBD1 (6 bases). V lost 0 bases to trimming and J lost 6 bases, with 9 bases between them. The CDR3 is 15 amino acids. Germline CDR1 LGHNA, CDR2 YSLEER. CDR3 in amino acids: CASSQDWTVNSPLHF. CDR3 sequence (DNA): TGCGCCAGCAGCCAAGATTGGACAGTTAATTCACCCCTCCACTTT.

The chain links TRBV7-6 to TRBJ2-7; TRBD2 is a possible D gene (6 bases). Deletions cut 1 base from V and 1 base from J, with 14 bases between. The CDR3 consists of 16 residues. Germline V gene sequence: CDR1 SGHVS, CDR2 FNYEAQ. CDR3 region: CASSLVGRDESYEQYF. The CDR3 region has the DNA TGTGCCAGCAGCTTAGTAGGGCGGGACGAATCCTACGAGCAGTACTTC.

This clone appeared a single time. This rearrangement joins TRBV19 to TRBJ1-6, with 8 positions matching TRBD1. This CDR3 is 15 amino acids long. Germline V gene sequence: CDR1 LNHDA, CDR2 SQIVND (reference sequence). V was clipped by 5 bases and J by 6 bases; unmatched bases: 6. CDR3 coding DNA: TGTGCCAGTAGTGGACAGGGTGGGAGTAATTCACCCCTCCACTTT. This sequence encodes CASSGQGGSNSPLHF.

The genes are TRBV6-1 and TRBJ1-2; D is undetermined. Deletions cut 0 bases from V and 0 bases from J, with 8 bases between. The CDR3 is 15 amino acids. The germline V gene has CDR1 MNHNS and CDR2 SASEGT. Here the CDR3 reads CASSEAGRANYGYTF. Here the CDR3 DNA reads TGTGCCAGCAGTGAAGCGGGGAGAGCTAACTATGGCTACACCTTC.

V usage is TRBV5-1 and J usage is TRBJ1-1, with TRBD1 as a possible D gene (6 bases). Germline CDR1 reads SGHRS; CDR2 reads YFSETQ. CDR3 length equals 15 residues. The germline V and J ends were trimmed by 0 bases and 3 bases, with 12 bases remaining between them. CDR3 sequence reads: CASSLEEGGYTEAFF. CDR3 sequence (DNA): TGCGCCAGCAGCTTGGAGGAGGGGGGGTACACTGAAGCTTTCTTT.

The chain recombines TRBV30 with TRBJ1-4, with a possible D match to TRBD1 (5 bases). Germline V gives CDR1 GTSNPN, CDR2 SVGIG (reference sequence). This CDR3 comprises 13 residues. Trimming left V 3 bases short and J 7 bases short, with 12 bases between. The CDR3 DNA reads as TGTGCCTGGAGGGGGCTTCTTCTTGAAAAACTGTTTTTT. Translating it yields CAWRGLLLEKLFF.

The rearrangement uses TRBV29-1 and TRBJ1-3; tentatively, D is TRBD1 (5 bases). CDR3 size: 14 residues. V dropped 7 bases and J dropped 0 bases, with 13 bases sitting between them. Germline-derived CDR1 and CDR2 are SQVTM and ANQGSEA. The CDR3 loop is CSATMGPSGNTIYF. Written as DNA, the CDR3 is TGCAGCGCTACTATGGGGCCCTCTGGAAACACCATATATTTT.

The CDR3 is CASSPGTGGMNTEAFF. As DNA, the CDR3 is TGTGCCAGCAGCCCAGGGACAGGGGGGATGAACACTGAAGCTTTCTTT. This sequence joins TRBV11-2 and TRBJ1-1; 11 bases align to TRBD1. J gave up 0 bases and V 5 bases, and 5 bases lay outside the gene matches. Germline values: CDR1 SGHAT, CDR2 FQNNGV. The CDR3 has 16 residues.

This chain links TRBV19 with TRBJ2-3; 9 bases are shared with TRBD1. CDR1 is LNHDA, CDR2 SQIVND, per germline (reference sequence). The CDR3 has 14 residues. With 1 base clipped from V and 14 bases from J, the junction kept 10 bases outside the gene matches. The DNA of the CDR3 is TGTGCCAGTAGTATAGGGGACAGGGTGAGCGTGCTGTATTTT. Its protein is CASSIGDRVSVLYF.

J is TRBJ2-7 and V is TRBV5-6; TRBD2 matches 7 bases. The J segment lost 6 bases and the V segment lost 4 bases, leaving 13 bases of the junction unmatched. The length of the CDR3 is 15 residues. The germline CDR1 and CDR2 sequences are SGHDT and YYEEEE. The CDR3 DNA sequence: TGTGCCAGCAGCCCCCCGTTGTGGGAGGGTGGCGAGCAGTACTTC. Its translation is CASSPPLWEGGEQYF.

This clone was found a few times. This chain joins TRBV4-3 and TRBJ2-7, with 7 nucleotides matching TRBD2. From germline, CDR1 is LGHNA and CDR2 YSLEER. This CDR3 is built from 15 residues. The junction had 6 bases not matched to a gene; V was cut back by 0 bases and J by 4 bases. This CDR3 reads CASSQDPSGTYEQYF. Written as DNA, the CDR3 is TGCGCCAGCAGCCAAGATCCCAGCGGGACTTACGAGCAGTACTTC.